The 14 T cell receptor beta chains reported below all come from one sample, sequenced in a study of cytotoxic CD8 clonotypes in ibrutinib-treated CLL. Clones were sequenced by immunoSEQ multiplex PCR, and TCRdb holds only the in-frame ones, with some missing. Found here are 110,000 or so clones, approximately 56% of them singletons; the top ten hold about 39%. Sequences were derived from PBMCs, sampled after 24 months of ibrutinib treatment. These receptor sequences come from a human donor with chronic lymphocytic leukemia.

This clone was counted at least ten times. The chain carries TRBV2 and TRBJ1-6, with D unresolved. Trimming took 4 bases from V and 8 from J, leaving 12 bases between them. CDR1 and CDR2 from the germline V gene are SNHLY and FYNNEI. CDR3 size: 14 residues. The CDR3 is CASSVDTGDSPLHF. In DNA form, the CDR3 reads TGTGCCAGCAGTGTCGACACTGGGGATTCACCCCTCCACTTT.

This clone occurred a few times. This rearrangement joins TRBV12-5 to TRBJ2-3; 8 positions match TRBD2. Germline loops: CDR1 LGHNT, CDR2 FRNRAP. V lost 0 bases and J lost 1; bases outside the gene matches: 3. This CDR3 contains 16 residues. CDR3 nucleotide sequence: TGTGCTAGTGGTTTGGTAAGTAGCGGGGGCACAGATACGCAGTATTTT. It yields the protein CASGLVSSGGTDTQYF. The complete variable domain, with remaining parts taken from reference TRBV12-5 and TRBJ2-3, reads DARVTQTPRHKVTEMGQEVTMRCQPILGHNTVFWYRQTMMQGLELLAYFRNRAPLDDSGMPKDRFSAEMPDATLATLKIQPSEPRDSAVYFCASGLVSSGGTDTQYFGPGTRLTVL.

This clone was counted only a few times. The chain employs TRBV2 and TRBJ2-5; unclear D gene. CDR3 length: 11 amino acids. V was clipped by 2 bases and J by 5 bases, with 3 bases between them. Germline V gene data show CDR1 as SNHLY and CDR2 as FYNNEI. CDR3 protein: CASSERETQYF. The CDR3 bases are TGTGCCAGCAGTGAAAGGGAGACCCAGTACTTC.

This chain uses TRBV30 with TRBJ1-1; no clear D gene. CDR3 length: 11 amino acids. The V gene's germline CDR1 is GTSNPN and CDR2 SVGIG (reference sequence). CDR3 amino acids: CAGQENTEAFF. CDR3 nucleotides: TGTGCGGGTCAGGAGAACACTGAAGCTTTCTTT.

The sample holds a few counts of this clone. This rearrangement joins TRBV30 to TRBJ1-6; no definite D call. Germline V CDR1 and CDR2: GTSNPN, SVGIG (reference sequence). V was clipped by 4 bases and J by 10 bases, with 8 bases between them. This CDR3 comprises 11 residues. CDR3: CAWTIDSPLHF. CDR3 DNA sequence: TGTGCCTGGACTATCGACTCACCCCTCCACTTT.

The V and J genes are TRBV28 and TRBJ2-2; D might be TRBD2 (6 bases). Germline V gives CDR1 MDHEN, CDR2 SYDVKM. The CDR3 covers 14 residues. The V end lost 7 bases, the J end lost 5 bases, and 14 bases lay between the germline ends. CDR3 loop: CASTGGTETGELFF. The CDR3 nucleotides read TGTGCCAGCACCGGAGGGACGGAAACCGGGGAGCTGTTTTTT. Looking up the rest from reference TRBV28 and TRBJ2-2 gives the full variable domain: DVKVTQSSRYLVKRTGEKVFLECVQDMDHENMFWYRQDPGLGLRLIYFSYDVKMKEKGDIPEGYSVSREKKERFSLILESASTNQTSMYLCASTGGTETGELFFGEGSRLTVL.

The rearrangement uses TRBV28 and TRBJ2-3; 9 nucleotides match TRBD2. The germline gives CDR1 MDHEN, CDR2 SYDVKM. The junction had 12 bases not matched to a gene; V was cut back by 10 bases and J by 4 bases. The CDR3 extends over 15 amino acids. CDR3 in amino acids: CATPSERGAADTQYF. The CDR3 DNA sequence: TGTGCCACCCCGTCCGAGCGGGGGGCGGCAGATACGCAGTATTTT.

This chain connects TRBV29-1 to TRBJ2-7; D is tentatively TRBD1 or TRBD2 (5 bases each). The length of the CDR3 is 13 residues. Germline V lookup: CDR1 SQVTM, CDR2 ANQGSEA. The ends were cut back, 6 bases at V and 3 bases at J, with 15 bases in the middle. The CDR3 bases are TGCAGCGTAATCGGGACGTTAAACTACGAGCAGTACTTC. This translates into CSVIGTLNYEQYF.

CDR3 DNA: TGTGCCAGCAGCATCCGGGACAGGGGTAAACCTCCCTACGAGCAGTACTTC. Translated, it gives CASSIRDRGKPPYEQYF. The rearrangement uses TRBV7-2 and TRBJ2-7; 10 nucleotides line up with TRBD1. Germline V CDR1 and CDR2: SGHTA, FQGNSA. The ends lost 5 bases at V and 2 bases at J; junction bases unmatched: 12. The CDR3 runs 17 residues. Full variable domain (rest looked up from reference TRBV7-2 and TRBJ2-7): GAGVSQSPSNKVTEKGKDVELRCDPISGHTALYWYRQSLGQGLEFLIYFQGNSAPDKSGLPSDRFSAERTGGSVSTLTIQRTQQEDSAVYLCASSIRDRGKPPYEQYFGPGTRLTVT.

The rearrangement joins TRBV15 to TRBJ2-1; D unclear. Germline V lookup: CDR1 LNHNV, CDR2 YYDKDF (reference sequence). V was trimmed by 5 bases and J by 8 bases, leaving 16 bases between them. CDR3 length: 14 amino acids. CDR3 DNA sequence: TGTGCCACCAGCCCAGCGAAAAAGCTCGATGAGCAGTTCTTC. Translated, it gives CATSPAKKLDEQFF.

The CDR3 DNA sequence: TGTGCCAGCAGCTTAGTCGGCACCATATATTTT. This sequence encodes CASSLVGTIYF. The J gene is TRBJ1-3, the V gene TRBV7-2; D is undetermined. CDR3 length: 11 residues. The ends were cut back, 1 base at V and 9 bases at J, with 4 bases in the middle. CDR1 is SGHTA and CDR2 is FQGNSA in the germline V gene. Combining the CDR3 with reference TRBV7-2 and TRBJ1-3 gives the whole variable domain GAGVSQSPSNKVTEKGKDVELRCDPISGHTALYWYRQSLGQGLEFLIYFQGNSAPDKSGLPSDRFSAERTGGSVSTLTIQRTQQEDSAVYLCASSLVGTIYFGEGSWLTVV.

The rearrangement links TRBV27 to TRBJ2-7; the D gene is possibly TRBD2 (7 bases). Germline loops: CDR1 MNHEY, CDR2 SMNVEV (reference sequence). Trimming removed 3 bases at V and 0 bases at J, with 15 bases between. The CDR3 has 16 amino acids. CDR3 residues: CASSFLGGAYSYEQYF. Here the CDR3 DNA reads TGTGCCAGCAGTTTCCTGGGGGGGGCCTACTCCTACGAGCAGTACTTC.

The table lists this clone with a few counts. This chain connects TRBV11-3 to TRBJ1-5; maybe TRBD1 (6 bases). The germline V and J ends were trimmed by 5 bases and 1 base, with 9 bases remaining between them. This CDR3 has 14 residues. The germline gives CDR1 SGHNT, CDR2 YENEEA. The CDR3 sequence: CASSVGGSNQPQHF. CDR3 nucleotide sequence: TGTGCCAGCAGCGTAGGGGGAAGCAATCAGCCCCAGCATTTT. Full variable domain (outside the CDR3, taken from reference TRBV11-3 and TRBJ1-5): EAGVVQSPRYKIIEKKQPVAFWCNPISGHNTLYWYLQNLGQGPELLIRYENEEAVDDSQLPKDRFSAERLKGVDSTLKIQPAELGDSAVYLCASSVGGSNQPQHFGDGTRLSIL.

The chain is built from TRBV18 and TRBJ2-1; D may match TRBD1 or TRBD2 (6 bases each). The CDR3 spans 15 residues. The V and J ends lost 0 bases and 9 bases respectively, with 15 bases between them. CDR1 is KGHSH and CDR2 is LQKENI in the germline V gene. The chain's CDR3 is CASSPPARGVGEQFF. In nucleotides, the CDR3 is TGTGCCAGCTCACCACCCGCTAGGGGGGTTGGTGAGCAGTTCTTC.